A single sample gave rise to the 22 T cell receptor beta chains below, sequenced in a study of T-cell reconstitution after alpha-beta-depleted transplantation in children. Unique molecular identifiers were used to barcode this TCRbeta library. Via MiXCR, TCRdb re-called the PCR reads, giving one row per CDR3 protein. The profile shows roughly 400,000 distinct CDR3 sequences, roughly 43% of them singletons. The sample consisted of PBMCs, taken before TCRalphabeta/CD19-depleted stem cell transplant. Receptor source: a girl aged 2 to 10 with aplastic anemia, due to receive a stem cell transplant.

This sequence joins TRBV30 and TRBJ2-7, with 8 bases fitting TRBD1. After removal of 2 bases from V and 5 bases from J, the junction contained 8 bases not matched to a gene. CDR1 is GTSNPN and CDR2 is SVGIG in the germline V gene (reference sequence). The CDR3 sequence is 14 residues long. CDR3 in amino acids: CAWSPRTGTHEQYF. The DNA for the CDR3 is TGTGCCTGGAGTCCGAGGACAGGGACCCACGAGCAGTACTTC.

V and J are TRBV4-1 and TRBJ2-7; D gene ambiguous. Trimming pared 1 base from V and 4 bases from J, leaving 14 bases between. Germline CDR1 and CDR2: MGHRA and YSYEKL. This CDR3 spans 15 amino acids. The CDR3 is CASSQGEPGRYEQYF. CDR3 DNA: TGCGCCAGCAGCCAAGGAGAGCCGGGCCGATACGAGCAGTACTTC.

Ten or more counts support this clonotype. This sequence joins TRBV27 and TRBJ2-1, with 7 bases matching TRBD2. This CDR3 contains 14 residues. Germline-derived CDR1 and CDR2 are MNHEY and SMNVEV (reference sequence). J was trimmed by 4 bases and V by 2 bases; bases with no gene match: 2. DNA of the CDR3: TGTGCCAGCAGTTTAACTAGCGCATACAATGAGCAGTTCTTC. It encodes CASSLTSAYNEQFF.

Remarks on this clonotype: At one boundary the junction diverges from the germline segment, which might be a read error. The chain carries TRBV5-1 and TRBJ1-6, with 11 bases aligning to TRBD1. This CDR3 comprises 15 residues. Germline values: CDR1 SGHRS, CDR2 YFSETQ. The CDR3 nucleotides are TGCGCCATCAGCTCGGGACAGGGGGATAATTCACCCCTCCACTTT. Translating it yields CAISSGQGDNSPLHF.

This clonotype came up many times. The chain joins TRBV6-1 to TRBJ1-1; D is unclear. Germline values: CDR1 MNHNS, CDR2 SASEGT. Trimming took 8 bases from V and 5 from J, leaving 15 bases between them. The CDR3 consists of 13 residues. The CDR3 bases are TGTGCCAGCGCTACAACACAGAGGACTGAAGCTTTCTTT. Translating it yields CASATTQRTEAFF.

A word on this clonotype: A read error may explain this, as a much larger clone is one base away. CDR3 in amino acids: CASCLGLGTQSTQYF. In DNA, the CDR3 is TGTGCCAGCTGCCTAGGACTAGGGACTCAGTCGACCCAGTACTTC. The rearrangement joins TRBV12-5 to TRBJ2-5, with 7 bases fitting TRBD2. The CDR3 has 15 amino acids. Germline assignment: CDR1 LGHNT and CDR2 FRNRAP.

This CDR3 is CASSPLGGNTGELFF. DNA of the CDR3: TGTGCCAGCAGCCCCCTCGGTGGAAACACCGGGGAGCTGTTTTTT. The chain uses TRBV7-6 and TRBJ2-2; no reliable D call. The length of the CDR3 is 15 residues. V gave up 5 bases and J gave up 2 bases, with 12 bases separating them. The germline V gene has CDR1 SGHVS and CDR2 FNYEAQ.

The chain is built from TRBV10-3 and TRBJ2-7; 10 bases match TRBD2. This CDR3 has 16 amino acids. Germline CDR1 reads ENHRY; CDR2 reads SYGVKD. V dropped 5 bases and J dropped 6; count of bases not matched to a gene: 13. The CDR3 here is CAISPTKSGGGGEQYF. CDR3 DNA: TGTGCCATCAGTCCTACTAAGAGCGGGGGGGGCGGCGAGCAGTACTTC.

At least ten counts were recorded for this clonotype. The chain's CDR3 is CASSFTGGHNEQFF. The CDR3 DNA sequence: TGTGCCAGCAGCTTTACGGGAGGCCACAATGAGCAGTTCTTC. The gene calls are TRBV5-4 and TRBJ2-1; 7 bases map to TRBD2. The CDR3 runs to 14 residues. The germline V gene has CDR1 SGHNT and CDR2 YYREEE (reference sequence). V gave up 2 bases and J gave up 5 bases; unmatched junction bases: 4. The whole variable domain, remainder taken from reference TRBV5-4 and TRBJ2-1, is ETGVTQSPTHLIKTRGQQVTLRCSSQSGHNTVSWYQQALGQGPQFIFQYYREEENGRGNFPPRFSGLQFPNYSSELNVNALELDDSALYLCASSFTGGHNEQFFGPGTRLTVL.

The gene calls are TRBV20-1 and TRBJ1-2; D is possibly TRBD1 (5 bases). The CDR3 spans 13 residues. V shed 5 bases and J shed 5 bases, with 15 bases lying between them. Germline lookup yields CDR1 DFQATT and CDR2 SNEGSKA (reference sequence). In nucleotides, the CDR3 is TGCAGTGCTCGAACACCTTGGGGGTATGGCTACACCTTC. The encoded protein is CSARTPWGYGYTF.

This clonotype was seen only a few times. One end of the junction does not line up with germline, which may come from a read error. The DNA of the CDR3 is TGTGCCAGCACCAACTCTGGGGCCAACGTCCTGCCTTTC. It translates to CASTNSGANVLPF. The chain couples TRBV12-3 or TRBV12-4 to TRBJ2-6; weak D call: TRBD1 (5 bases). CDR3 size: 13 residues.

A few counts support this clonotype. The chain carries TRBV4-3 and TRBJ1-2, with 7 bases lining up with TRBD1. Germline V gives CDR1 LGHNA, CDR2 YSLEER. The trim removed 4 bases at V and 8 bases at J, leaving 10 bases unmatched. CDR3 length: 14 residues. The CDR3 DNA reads TGCGCCAGCAGCCGTCAACAGGGGCTATACGGCTACACCTTC. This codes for CASSRQQGLYGYTF.

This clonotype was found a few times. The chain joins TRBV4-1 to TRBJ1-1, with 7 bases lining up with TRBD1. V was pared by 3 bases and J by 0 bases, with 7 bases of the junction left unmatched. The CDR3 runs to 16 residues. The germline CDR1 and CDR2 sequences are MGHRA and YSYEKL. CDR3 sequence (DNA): TGCGCCAGCAGCCACACGGGGACAGTTTTGAACACTGAAGCTTTCTTT. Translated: CASSHTGTVLNTEAFF.

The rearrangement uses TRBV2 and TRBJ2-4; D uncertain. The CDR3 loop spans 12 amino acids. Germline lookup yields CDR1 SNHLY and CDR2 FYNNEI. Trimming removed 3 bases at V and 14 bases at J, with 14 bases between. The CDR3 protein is CASSDGLGWEYF. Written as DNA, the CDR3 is TGTGCCAGCAGTGATGGCCTAGGTTGGGAGTACTTC.

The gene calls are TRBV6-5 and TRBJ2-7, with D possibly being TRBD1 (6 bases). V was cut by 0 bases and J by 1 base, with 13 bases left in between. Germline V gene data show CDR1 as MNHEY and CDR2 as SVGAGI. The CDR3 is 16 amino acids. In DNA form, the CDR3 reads TGTGCCAGCAGTTACTCGGAGACAGGCCTTTCCTACGAGCAGTACTTC. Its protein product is CASSYSETGLSYEQYF.

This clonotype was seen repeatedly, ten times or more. CDR3 sequence reads: CASSGDPFKTQYF. CDR3 DNA: TGTGCCAGCAGCGGCGACCCGTTCAAGACCCAGTACTTC. The rearrangement uses TRBV7-2 and TRBJ2-5, with unresolved D. The CDR3 is 13 amino acids. V dropped 5 bases and J dropped 6 bases, with 13 bases sitting between them. Germline values: CDR1 SGHTA, CDR2 FQGNSA. Looking up the rest from reference TRBV7-2 and TRBJ2-5 gives the full variable domain: GAGVSQSPSNKVTEKGKDVELRCDPISGHTALYWYRQSLGQGLEFLIYFQGNSAPDKSGLPSDRFSAERTGGSVSTLTIQRTQQEDSAVYLCASSGDPFKTQYFGPGTRLLVL.

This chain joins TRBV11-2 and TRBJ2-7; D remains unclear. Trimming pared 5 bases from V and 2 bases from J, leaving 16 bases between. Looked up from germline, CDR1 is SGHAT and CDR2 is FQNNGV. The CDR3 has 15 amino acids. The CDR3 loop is CASSPPSPIAYEQYF. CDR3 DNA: TGTGCCAGCAGCCCCCCTAGTCCTATCGCCTACGAGCAGTACTTC.

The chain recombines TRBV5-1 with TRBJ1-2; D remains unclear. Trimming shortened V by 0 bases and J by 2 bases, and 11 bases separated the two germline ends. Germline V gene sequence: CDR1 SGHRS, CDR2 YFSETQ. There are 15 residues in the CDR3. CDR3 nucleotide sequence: TGCGCCAGCAGCTTGGGCGTCGGGATCAACTATGGCTACACCTTC. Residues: CASSLGVGINYGYTF.

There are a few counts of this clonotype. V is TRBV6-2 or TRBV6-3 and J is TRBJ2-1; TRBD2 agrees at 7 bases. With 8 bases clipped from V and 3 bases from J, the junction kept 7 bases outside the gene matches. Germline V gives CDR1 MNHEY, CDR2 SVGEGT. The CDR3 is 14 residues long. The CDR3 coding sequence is TGTGCCAGCCGAAAGCGGGACCTCTACAATGAGCAGTTCTTC. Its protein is CASRKRDLYNEQFF.

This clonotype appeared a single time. In DNA, the CDR3 is TGTGCCACCAGCAATACGGGTATCGAGCAGTACTTC. Its translation is CATSNTGIEQYF. The chain is built from TRBV15 and TRBJ2-7, with unresolved D. V was trimmed by 4 bases and J by 6 bases, leaving 10 bases between them. The germline V gene has CDR1 LNHNV and CDR2 YYDKDF (reference sequence). CDR3 length: 12 amino acids.

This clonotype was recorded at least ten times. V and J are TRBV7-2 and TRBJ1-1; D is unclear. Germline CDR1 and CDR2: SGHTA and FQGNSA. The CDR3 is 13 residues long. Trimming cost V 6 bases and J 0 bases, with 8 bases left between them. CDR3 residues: CASRQLMNTEAFF. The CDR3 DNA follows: TGTGCCAGCAGGCAGCTCATGAACACTGAAGCTTTCTTT. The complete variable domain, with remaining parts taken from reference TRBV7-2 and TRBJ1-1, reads GAGVSQSPSNKVTEKGKDVELRCDPISGHTALYWYRQSLGQGLEFLIYFQGNSAPDKSGLPSDRFSAERTGGSVSTLTIQRTQQEDSAVYLCASRQLMNTEAFFGQGTRLTVV.

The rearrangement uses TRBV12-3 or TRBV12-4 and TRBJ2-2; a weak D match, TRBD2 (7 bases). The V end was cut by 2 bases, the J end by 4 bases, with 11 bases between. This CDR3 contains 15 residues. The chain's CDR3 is CASSLRGGRTGELFF. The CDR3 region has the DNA TGTGCCAGCAGTTTAAGGGGGGGGCGCACCGGGGAGCTGTTTTTT.